This T cell receptor (beta chain) was captured by sequencing in a study of cytomegalovirus exposure and HLA in healthy donors. A note on this clone: Its target is unknown.

CDR1 MRHNA and CDR2 SNTAGT come from the germline V gene. J gave up 3 bases and V 0 bases, and 1 base lay outside the gene matches. The CDR3 has 15 residues. Study-wide results and limits: TCR beta chains associated with HLA were, in a later analysis, more clonally expanded than equally common others. CMV serostatus was the sole immune exposure information available. In vitro confirmation showed three CMV-associated chains to be CMV antigen specific. An analysis was carried out later, and it reportedly showed fewer N-insertions in an Asian-associated ancestry cluster than the roughly 700-donor mean.

Primers for the PCR totalled 60 Vbeta and 13 Jbeta. Libraries were prepared by immunoSEQ multiplex PCR; TCRdb keeps only in-frame clonotypes and omits some of them. This table holds about 110,000 clones, about 75% found once. Input material: PBMCs. The rearrangement links TRBV6-4 to TRBJ2-3, with 9 bases identical to TRBD1. The TCR originated in a male donor in good health and CMV-seropositive. CDR3 amino acids: CASSDSGTGTDTQYF. CDR3 nucleotides: TGTGCCAGCAGTGACTCGGGGACAGGGACAGATACGCAGTATTTT.